This paragraph reports one TCR beta chain. Antigen unknown. This entry comes from a study of blood T cells in healthy people across ages. Study-level findings and limits: In older individuals, TCR beta diversity per million T cells was lower, falling roughly linearly with age. Changes seen in expanded clonotypes were possibly confounded by donor CMV status left unknown.

For every donor, a draw yielded 7.5 to 10 milliliters of peripheral blood. V was cut by 2 bases and J by 0 bases, with 14 bases left in between. The CDR3 covers 17 residues. Germline lookup yields CDR1 LNHNV and CDR2 YYDKDF (reference sequence). Then a second PCR, running roughly 7 to 12 cycles, was carried out with a sample-barcoded 5' primer and a J-beta primer mix. The template-switch adaptor was a 5' adaptor with 12 random nucleotides. It tagged each cDNA molecule. TCRdb re-called the 5' RACE reads with MiXCR, one entry per CDR3 protein. The sample records roughly 1,800,000 distinct CDR3 sequences, around half being singletons.

The sequence came from a woman between 40 and 55 years old in good health. Sequencing was done on a sample of blood. V usage is TRBV15 and J usage is TRBJ1-3; D is ambiguous. DNA of the CDR3: TGTGCCACCAGCAGAAGTAAATTTTCGAGCTCTGGAAACACCATATATTTT. It specifies CATSRSKFSSSGNTIYF. The full variable domain, with the rest looked up from reference TRBV15 and TRBJ1-3, is DAMVIQNPRYQVTQFGKPVTLSCSQTLNHNVMYWYQQKSSQAPKLLFHYYDKDFNNEADTPDNFQSRRPNTSFCFLDIRSPGLGDTAMYLCATSRSKFSSSGNTIYFGEGSWLTVV.